The 21 T cell receptor beta chains listed next were all sequenced from one sample in a study of cytomegalovirus exposure and HLA in healthy donors. Vbeta (60) and Jbeta (13) primers were used in the PCR. Method: immunoSEQ multiplex PCR; TCRdb's copy keeps in-frame clones and lacks some. This table holds about 180,000 clones, 80% found once. The sequenced material came from PBMCs. All receptors come from a woman younger than 45 in good health and CMV-seronegative.

The V gene is TRBV4-1, the J gene TRBJ1-2; 7 nucleotides agree with TRBD1. Trimming cost V 2 bases and J 4 bases; bases outside gene matches: 4. In germline, CDR1 is MGHRA, CDR2 YSYEKL. The CDR3 runs to 14 residues. CDR3 nucleotides: TGCGCCAGCAGCCAACGAGGACAGGTCTATGGCTACACCTTC. The encoded protein is CASSQRGQVYGYTF.

The genes are TRBV7-2 and TRBJ1-1; TRBD1 is a possible D gene (5 bases). The CDR3 has 15 residues. V was pared by 3 bases and J by 5 bases, with 16 bases between. Germline CDR1 SGHTA, CDR2 FQGNSA. CDR3 in amino acids: CASSFRRGGSTEAFF. The CDR3, as DNA: TGTGCCAGCAGCTTTCGTCGTGGGGGGTCAACTGAAGCTTTCTTT.

With respect to this clone: At one of its ends the junction is not consistent with the germline gene, which may arise from a read error. The rearrangement joins TRBV7-7 to TRBJ2-5; 8 positions agree with TRBD2. This CDR3 spans 15 amino acids. CDR1 is SSHAT and CDR2 is FNYEAQ in the germline V gene (reference sequence). The CDR3, as DNA: TGTGCTAGCAGCCTAGAAGCGGGGGACGGGGAGACCCAGTACTTC. This translates into CASSLEAGDGETQYF.

The V and J genes are TRBV6-4 and TRBJ2-3, with 10 nucleotides matching TRBD2. The CDR3 extends over 16 amino acids. V gave up 3 bases and J gave up 1 base; unmatched junction bases: 4. Per germline, CDR1 MRHNA and CDR2 SNTAGT. The CDR3, as DNA: TGTGCCAGCAGTGAATATCTAGCGGGGGGCACAGATACGCAGTATTTT. Its translation is CASSEYLAGGTDTQYF.

This chain uses TRBV2 with TRBJ1-1; 8 bases line up with TRBD1. This CDR3 has 14 residues. Germline loops: CDR1 SNHLY, CDR2 FYNNEI. With V trimmed by 6 bases and J by 1 base, 4 bases remained unmatched. The CDR3 nucleotides are TGTGCCAGCAGGGGGACAGGAGAGAACACTGAAGCTTTCTTT. This gives the protein CASRGTGENTEAFF.

The rearrangement links TRBV7-6 to TRBJ1-1; TRBD1 might be the D (6 bases). This CDR3 has 14 residues. From germline, CDR1 is SGHVS and CDR2 FNYEAQ. Trimming took 3 bases from V and 1 from J, leaving 9 bases between them. This CDR3 reads CASSLTGSNTEAFF. DNA of the CDR3: TGTGCCAGCAGCTTGACAGGATCGAACACTGAAGCTTTCTTT.

The chain links TRBV5-6 to TRBJ1-4; TRBD1 aligns across 7 bases. V trimming: 1 base; J trimming: 5 bases; junction bases outside the gene matches: 5. The germline V gene encodes CDR1 SGHDT and CDR2 YYEEEE. This CDR3 is built from 15 residues. DNA of the CDR3: TGTGCCAGCAGCTTGATGCAGGGGGGAAATGAAAAACTGTTTTTT. Encoded protein: CASSLMQGGNEKLFF.

The chain combines TRBV7-9 with TRBJ1-2; the D is unclear. Per germline, CDR1 SEHNR and CDR2 FQNEAQ (reference sequence). V was pared by 2 bases and J by 3 bases, with 10 bases between. CDR3 length equals 14 residues. Here the CDR3 DNA reads TGTGCCAGCAGCTTAAGCCCCCTCTACTATGGCTACACCTTC. Its translation is CASSLSPLYYGYTF.

The rearrangement uses TRBV19 and TRBJ2-7; 7 positions match TRBD1. Trimming cost V 1 base and J 1 base; bases outside gene matches: 7. Germline V gives CDR1 LNHDA, CDR2 SQIVND (reference sequence). The CDR3 loop spans 16 amino acids. The CDR3 spells CASSIAWTGQSYEQYF. DNA of the CDR3: TGTGCCAGTAGTATAGCGTGGACAGGACAGTCCTACGAGCAGTACTTC.

The V gene is TRBV6-1, the J gene TRBJ1-1; D is ambiguous. This CDR3 comprises 15 residues. Trimming left V 5 bases short and J 5 bases short, with 18 bases between. Germline V gene sequence: CDR1 MNHNS, CDR2 SASEGT. The CDR3 loop reads CASSRRGIPLTEAFF. The CDR3 DNA reads as TGTGCCAGCAGTCGACGGGGAATCCCATTGACTGAAGCTTTCTTT.

The chain couples TRBV15 to TRBJ1-6; TRBD1 might be the D (5 bases). The germline V and J ends were trimmed by 4 bases and 4 bases, with 8 bases remaining between them. This CDR3 has 14 residues. Germline V lookup: CDR1 LNHNV, CDR2 YYDKDF (reference sequence). The CDR3 region is CATSTDRYNSPLHF. CDR3 DNA sequence: TGTGCCACCAGCACCGACAGATATAATTCACCCCTCCACTTT.

The rearrangement links TRBV29-1 to TRBJ2-7; D is perhaps TRBD1 (5 bases). Per germline, CDR1 SQVTM and CDR2 ANQGSEA. The CDR3 length is 12 residues. CDR3 sequence (DNA): TGCAGTGCTACAGGAGACTCCTACGAGCAGTACTTC. The encoded protein is CSATGDSYEQYF.

The genes are TRBV6-4 and TRBJ2-3, with D perhaps matching TRBD2 (6 bases). From germline, CDR1 is MRHNA and CDR2 SNTAGT. V was cut by 3 bases and J by 5 bases, with 12 bases left in between. The CDR3 consists of 14 residues. CDR3 in DNA: TGTGCCAGCAGTGAGGAAGAGGGAGGAGATACGCAGTATTTT. It translates to CASSEEEGGDTQYF.

The chain uses TRBV27 and TRBJ1-5, with 7 bases identical to TRBD1. The trim removed 8 bases at V and 1 base at J, leaving 8 bases unmatched. Per the germline V gene, CDR1 is MNHEY and CDR2 is SMNVEV (reference sequence). The CDR3 is 15 residues long. The CDR3 loop reads CASALAGQSNQPQHF. The CDR3 nucleotides are TGTGCCAGCGCCCTTGCGGGACAGAGCAATCAGCCCCAGCATTTT.

The J gene is TRBJ2-7, the V gene TRBV5-8, with D maybe TRBD1 (6 bases). V lost 0 bases, J lost 4 bases, and 17 bases lay in between. The CDR3 consists of 16 residues. The germline V gene encodes CDR1 SGHTS and CDR2 YDEGEE. The CDR3 DNA follows: TGTGCCAGCAGCTTGGCGCTTACAGGGACGGGTTACGAGCAGTACTTC. It translates to CASSLALTGTGYEQYF.

This chain links TRBV27 with TRBJ2-3; tentatively, D is TRBD2 (5 bases). V was shortened by 2 bases and J by 2 bases, with 11 bases between the two germline ends. The CDR3 has 15 amino acids. Germline-derived CDR1 and CDR2 are MNHEY and SMNVEV (reference sequence). CDR3 DNA: TGTGCCAGCAGTTTAGGGAGAATATTCACAGATACGCAGTATTTT. It is translated as CASSLGRIFTDTQYF.

The chain has TRBV4-2 and TRBJ1-4, with D perhaps TRBD1 (5 bases). Trimming stripped 1 base from V and 8 bases from J, with 11 bases between. The CDR3 totals 14 residues. Germline CDR1 reads LGHNA; CDR2 reads YNFKEQ. CDR3 nucleotide sequence: TGTGCCAGCAGCCAAGGCCGCCAGGGCGAAAAACTGTTTTTT. Protein sequence: CASSQGRQGEKLFF.

The chain employs TRBV10-1 and TRBJ1-6; D is ambiguous. Between the trimmed V and J ends, which lost 3 bases and 8 bases, there was a span of 8 bases. The V gene's germline CDR1 is WNHNN and CDR2 SYGVQD (reference sequence). The length of the CDR3 is 13 residues. The CDR3 nucleotides read TGCGCCAGCAGTGACCTAGGATATTCACCCCTCCACTTT. It specifies CASSDLGYSPLHF.

The CDR3 spells CASSQVAALNTEAFF. For the CDR3, the DNA is TGTGCCAGCAGCCAAGTCGCGGCGCTGAACACTGAAGCTTTCTTT. V is TRBV4-2 and J is TRBJ1-1; D gene ambiguous. V was pared by 1 base and J by 0 bases, with 9 bases between. The CDR3 length is 15 residues. Germline CDR1 reads LGHNA; CDR2 reads YNFKEQ.

The rearrangement links TRBV6-1 to TRBJ2-3; no clear D gene. Looked up from germline, CDR1 is MNHNS and CDR2 is SASEGT. The CDR3 sequence is 14 residues long. Trimming shortened V by 4 bases and J by 2 bases, and 10 bases separated the two germline ends. The CDR3 sequence: CASSGAGYTDTQYF. CDR3 coding DNA: TGTGCCAGCAGTGGCGCAGGATACACAGATACGCAGTATTTT.

This chain connects TRBV6-1 to TRBJ1-1, with D hard to call. Germline CDR1 MNHNS, CDR2 SASEGT. With 6 bases removed from V and 7 bases from J, the gap between germline ends came to 21 bases. This CDR3 is 15 amino acids long. In DNA, the CDR3 is TGTGCCAGCAGGGGCGATCCGTCCGACCATCGTGAAGCTTTCTTT. It translates to CASRGDPSDHREAFF.